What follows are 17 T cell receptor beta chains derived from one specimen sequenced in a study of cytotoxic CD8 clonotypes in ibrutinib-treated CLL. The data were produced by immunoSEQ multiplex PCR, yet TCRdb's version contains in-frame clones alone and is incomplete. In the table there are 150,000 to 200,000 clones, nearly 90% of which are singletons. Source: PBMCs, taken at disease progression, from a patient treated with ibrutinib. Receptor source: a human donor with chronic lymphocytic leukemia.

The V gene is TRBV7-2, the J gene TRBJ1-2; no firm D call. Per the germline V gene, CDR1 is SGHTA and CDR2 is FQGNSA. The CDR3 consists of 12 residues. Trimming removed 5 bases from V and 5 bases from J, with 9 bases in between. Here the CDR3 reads CASSPDGYGYTF. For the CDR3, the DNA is TGTGCCAGCAGCCCCGACGGGTATGGCTACACCTTC.

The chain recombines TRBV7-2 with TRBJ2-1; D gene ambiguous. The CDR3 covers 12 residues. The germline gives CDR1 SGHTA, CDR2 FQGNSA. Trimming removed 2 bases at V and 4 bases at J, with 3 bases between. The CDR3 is CASSLPYNEQFF. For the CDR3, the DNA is TGTGCCAGCAGCTTACCTTACAATGAGCAGTTCTTC.

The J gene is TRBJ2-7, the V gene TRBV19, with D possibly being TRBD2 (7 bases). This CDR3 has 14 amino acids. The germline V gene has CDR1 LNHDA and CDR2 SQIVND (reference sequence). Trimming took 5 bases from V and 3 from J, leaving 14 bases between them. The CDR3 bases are TGTGCCAGTAGTTTGGGGGCTAGCGGCTACGAGCAGTACTTC. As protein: CASSLGASGYEQYF.

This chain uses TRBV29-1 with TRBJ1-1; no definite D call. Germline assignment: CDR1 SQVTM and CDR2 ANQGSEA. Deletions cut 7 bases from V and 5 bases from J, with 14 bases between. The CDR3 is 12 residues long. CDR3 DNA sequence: TGCAGCGCTGGACGGGAAGGGACTGAAGCTTTCTTT. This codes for CSAGREGTEAFF.

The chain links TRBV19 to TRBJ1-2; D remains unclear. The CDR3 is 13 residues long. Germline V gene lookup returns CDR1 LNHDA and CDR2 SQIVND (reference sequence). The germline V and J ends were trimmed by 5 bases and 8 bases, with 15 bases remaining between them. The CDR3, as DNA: TGTGCCAGTAGTTTTGTGGGGAGTGGGGGCTACACCTTC. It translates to CASSFVGSGGYTF.

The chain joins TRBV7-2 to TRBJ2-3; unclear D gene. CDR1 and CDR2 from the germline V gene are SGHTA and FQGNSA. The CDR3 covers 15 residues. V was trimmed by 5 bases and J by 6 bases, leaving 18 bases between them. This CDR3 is CASSHRWPPEDTQYF. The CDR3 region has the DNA TGTGCCAGCAGCCACAGATGGCCCCCCGAGGATACGCAGTATTTT.

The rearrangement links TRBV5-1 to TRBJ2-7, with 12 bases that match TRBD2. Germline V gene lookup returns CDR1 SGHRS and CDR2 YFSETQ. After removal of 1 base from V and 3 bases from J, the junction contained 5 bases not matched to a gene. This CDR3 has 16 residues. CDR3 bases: TGCGCCAGCAGCTTGTTAGGACTAGCGGGGAACTACGAGCAGTACTTC. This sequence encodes CASSLLGLAGNYEQYF. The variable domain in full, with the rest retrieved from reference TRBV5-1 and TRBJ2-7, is KAGVTQTPRYLIKTRGQQVTLSCSPISGHRSVSWYQQTPGQGLQFLFEYFSETQRNKGNFPGRFSGRQFSNSRSEMNVSTLELGDSALYLCASSLLGLAGNYEQYFGPGTRLTVT.

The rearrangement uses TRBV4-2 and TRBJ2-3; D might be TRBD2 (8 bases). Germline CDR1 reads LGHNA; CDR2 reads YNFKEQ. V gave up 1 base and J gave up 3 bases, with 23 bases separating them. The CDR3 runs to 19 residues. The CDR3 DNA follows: TGTGCCAGCAGCCAAGCGGCGGCGCTAGCGGGCAGGGGGACAGATACGCAGTATTTT. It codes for CASSQAAALAGRGTDTQYF.

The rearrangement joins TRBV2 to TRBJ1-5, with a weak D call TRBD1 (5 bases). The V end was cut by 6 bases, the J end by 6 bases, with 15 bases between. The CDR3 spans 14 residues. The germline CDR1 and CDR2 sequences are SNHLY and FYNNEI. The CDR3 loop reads CASSVTGDAQPQHF. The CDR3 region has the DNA TGTGCCAGCAGCGTAACAGGAGATGCTCAGCCCCAGCATTTT.

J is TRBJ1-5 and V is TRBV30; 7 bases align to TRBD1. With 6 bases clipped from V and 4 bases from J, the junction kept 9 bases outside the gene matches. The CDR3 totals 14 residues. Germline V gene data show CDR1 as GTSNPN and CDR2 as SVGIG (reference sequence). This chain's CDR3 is CACMTGSLNQPQHF. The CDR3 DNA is TGTGCCTGCATGACAGGGTCGTTGAATCAGCCCCAGCATTTT.

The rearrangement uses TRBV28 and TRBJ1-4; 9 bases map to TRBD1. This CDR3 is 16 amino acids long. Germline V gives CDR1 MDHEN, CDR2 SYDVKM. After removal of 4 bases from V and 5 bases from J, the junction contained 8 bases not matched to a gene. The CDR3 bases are TGTGCCAGCAGTTCGATGGACAGGGGAGAAAATGAAAAACTGTTTTTT. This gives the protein CASSSMDRGENEKLFF. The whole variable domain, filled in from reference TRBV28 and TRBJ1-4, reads DVKVTQSSRYLVKRTGEKVFLECVQDMDHENMFWYRQDPGLGLRLIYFSYDVKMKEKGDIPEGYSVSREKKERFSLILESASTNQTSMYLCASSSMDRGENEKLFFGSGTQLSVL.

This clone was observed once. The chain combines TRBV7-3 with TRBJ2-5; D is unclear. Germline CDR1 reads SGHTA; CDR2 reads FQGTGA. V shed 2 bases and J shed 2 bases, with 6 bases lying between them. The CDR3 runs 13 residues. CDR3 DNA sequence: TGTGCCAGCAGCTTATCATCACAAGAGACCCAGTACTTC. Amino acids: CASSLSSQETQYF.

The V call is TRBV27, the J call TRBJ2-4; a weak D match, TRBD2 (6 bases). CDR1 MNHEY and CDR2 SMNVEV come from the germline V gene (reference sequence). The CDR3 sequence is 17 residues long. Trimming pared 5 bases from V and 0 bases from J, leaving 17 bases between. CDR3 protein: CASSPWVRGIAKNIQYF. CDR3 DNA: TGTGCCAGCAGTCCCTGGGTTCGCGGGATAGCCAAAAACATTCAGTACTTC.

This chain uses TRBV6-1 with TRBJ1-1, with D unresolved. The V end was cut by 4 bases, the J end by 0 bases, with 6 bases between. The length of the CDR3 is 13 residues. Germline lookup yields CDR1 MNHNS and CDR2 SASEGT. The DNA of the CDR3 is TGTGCCAGCAGTGTGGGCCTGAACACTGAAGCTTTCTTT. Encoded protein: CASSVGLNTEAFF.

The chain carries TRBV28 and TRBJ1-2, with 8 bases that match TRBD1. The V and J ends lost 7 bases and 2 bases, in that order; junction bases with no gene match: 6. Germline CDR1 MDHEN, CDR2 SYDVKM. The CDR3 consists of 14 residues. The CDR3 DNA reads TGTGCCAGCAATCGACAGGGGCGCAACTATGGCTACACCTTC. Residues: CASNRQGRNYGYTF.

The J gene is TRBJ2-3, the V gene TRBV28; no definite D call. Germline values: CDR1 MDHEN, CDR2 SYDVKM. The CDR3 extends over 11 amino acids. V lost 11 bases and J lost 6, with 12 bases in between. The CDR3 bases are TGTGCCTCCCAAGAGGCCGATACGCAGTATTTT. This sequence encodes CASQEADTQYF.

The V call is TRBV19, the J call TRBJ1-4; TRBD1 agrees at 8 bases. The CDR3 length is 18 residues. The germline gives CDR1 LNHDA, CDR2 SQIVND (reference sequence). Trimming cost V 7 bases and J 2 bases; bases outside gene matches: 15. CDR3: CASTPGQVRFGTNEKLFF. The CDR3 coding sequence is TGTGCCAGTACTCCGGGACAGGTCAGATTTGGGACTAATGAAAAACTGTTTTTT.